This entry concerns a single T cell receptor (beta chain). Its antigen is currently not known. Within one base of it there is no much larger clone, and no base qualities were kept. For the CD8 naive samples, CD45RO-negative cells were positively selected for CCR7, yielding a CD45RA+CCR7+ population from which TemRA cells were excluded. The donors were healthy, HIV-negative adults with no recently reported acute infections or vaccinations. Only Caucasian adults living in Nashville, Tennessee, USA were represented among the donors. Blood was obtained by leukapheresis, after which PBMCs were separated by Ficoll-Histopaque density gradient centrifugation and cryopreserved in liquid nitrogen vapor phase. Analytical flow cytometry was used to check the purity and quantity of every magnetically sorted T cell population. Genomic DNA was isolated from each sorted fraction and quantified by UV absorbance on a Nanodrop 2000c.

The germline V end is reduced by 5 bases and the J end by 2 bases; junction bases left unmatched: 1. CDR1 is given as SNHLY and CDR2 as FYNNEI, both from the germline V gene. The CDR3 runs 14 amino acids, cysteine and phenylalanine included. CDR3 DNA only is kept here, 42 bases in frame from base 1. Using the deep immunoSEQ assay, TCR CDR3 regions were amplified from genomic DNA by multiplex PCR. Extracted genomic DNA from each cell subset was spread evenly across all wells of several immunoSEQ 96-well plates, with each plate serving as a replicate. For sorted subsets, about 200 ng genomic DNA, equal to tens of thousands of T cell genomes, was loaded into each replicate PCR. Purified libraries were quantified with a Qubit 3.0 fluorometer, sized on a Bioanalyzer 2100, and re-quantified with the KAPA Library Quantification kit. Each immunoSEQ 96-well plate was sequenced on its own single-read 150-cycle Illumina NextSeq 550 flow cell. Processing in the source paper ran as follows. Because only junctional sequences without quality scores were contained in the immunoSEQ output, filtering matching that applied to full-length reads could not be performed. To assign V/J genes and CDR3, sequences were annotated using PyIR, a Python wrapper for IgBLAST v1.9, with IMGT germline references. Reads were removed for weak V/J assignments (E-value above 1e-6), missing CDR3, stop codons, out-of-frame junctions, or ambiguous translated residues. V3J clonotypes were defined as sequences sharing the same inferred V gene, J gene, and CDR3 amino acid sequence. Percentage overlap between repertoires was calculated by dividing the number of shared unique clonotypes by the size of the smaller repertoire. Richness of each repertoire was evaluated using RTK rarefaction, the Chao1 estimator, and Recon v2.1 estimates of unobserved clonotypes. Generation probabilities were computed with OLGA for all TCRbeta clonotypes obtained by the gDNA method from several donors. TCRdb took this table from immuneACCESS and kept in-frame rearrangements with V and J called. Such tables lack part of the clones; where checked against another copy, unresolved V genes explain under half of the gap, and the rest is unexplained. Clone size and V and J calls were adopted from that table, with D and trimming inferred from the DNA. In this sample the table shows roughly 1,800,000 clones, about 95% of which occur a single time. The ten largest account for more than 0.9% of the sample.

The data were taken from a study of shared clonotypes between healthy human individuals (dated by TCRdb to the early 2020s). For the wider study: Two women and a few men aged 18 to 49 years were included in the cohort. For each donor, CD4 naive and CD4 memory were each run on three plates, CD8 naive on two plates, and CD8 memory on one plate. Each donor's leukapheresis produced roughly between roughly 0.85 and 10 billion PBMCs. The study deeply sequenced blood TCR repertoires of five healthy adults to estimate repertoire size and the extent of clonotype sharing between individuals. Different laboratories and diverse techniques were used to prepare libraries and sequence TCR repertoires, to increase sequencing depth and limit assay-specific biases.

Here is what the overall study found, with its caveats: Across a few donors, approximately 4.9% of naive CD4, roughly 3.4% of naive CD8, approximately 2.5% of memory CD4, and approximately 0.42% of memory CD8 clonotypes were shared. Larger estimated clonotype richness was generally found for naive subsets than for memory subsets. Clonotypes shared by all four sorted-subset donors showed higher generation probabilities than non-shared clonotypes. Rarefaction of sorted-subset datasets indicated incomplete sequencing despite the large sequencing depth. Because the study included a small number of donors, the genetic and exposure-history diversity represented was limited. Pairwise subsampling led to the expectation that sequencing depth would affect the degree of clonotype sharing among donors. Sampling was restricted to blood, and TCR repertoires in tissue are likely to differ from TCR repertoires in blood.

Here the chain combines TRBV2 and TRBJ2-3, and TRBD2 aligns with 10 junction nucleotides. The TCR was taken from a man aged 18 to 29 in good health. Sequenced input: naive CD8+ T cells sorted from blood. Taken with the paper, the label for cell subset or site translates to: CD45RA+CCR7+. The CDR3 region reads CASSLAGATDTQYF. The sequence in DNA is TGTGCCAGCAGTCTAGCGGGGGCCACAGATACGCAGTATTTT.